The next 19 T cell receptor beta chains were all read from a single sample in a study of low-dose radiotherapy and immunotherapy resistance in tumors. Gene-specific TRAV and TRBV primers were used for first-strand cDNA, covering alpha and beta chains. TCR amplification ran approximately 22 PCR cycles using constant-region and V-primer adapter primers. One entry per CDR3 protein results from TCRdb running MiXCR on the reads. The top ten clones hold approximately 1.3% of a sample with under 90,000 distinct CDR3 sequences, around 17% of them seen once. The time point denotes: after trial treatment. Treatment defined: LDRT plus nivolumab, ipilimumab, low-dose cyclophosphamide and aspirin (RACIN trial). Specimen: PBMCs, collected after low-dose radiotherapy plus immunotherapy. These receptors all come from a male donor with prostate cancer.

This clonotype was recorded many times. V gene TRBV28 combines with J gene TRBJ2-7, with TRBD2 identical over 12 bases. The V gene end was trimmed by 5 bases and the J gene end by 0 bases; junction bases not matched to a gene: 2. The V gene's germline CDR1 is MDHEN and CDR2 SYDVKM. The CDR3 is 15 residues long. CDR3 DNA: TGTGCCAGCAGTGAGACTAGCGGGAGCTCCTACGAGCAGTACTTC. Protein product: CASSETSGSSYEQYF.

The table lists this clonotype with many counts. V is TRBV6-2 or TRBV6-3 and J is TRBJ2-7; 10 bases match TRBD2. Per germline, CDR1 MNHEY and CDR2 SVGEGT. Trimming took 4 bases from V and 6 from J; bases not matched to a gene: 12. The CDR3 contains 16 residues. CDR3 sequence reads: CASSWASGSLPTEQYF. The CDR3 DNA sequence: TGTGCCAGCAGTTGGGCTAGCGGGAGCCTTCCTACCGAGCAGTACTTC.

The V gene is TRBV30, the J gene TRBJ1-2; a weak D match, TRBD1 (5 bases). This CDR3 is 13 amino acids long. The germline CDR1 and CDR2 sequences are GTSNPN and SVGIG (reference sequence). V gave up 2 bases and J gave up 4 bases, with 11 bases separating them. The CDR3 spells CAWSRDSSYGYTF. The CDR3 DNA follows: TGTGCCTGGAGTCGAGACAGCTCCTATGGCTACACCTTC.

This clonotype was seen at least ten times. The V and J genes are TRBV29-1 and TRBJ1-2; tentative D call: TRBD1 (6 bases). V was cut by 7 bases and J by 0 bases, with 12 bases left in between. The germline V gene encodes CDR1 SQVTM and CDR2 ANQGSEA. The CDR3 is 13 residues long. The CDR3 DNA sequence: TGCAGCGCCCTAGGGGGGACTAACTATGGCTACACCTTC. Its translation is CSALGGTNYGYTF.

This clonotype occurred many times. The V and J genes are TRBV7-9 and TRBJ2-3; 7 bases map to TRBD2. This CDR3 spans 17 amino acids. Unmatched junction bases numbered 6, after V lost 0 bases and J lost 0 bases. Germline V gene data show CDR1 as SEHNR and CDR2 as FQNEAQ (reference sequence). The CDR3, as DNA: TGTGCCAGCAGCTTAGCGGATGGGGGGGACAGCACAGATACGCAGTATTTT. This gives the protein CASSLADGGDSTDTQYF.

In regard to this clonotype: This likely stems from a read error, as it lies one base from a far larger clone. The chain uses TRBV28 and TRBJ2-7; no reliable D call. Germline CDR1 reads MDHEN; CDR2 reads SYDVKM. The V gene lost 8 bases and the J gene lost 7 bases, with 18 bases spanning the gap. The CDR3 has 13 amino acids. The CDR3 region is CASHGWSNNEQYF. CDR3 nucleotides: TGTGCCAGCCACGGGTGGTCCAACAATGAGCAGTACTTC. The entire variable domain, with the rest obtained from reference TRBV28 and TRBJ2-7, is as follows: DVKVTQSSRYLVKRTGEKVFLECVQDMDHENMFWYRQDPGLGLRLIYFSYDVKMKEKGDIPEGYSVSREKKERFSLILESASTNQTSMYLCASHGWSNNEQYFGPGTRLTVT.

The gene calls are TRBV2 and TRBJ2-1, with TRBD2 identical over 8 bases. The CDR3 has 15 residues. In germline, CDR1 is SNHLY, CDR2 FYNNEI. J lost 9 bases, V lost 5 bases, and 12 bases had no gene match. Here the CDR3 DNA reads TGTGCCAGCAGTACCCCCCGGGAGGGCTACGGTGAGCAGTTCTTC. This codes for CASSTPREGYGEQFF.

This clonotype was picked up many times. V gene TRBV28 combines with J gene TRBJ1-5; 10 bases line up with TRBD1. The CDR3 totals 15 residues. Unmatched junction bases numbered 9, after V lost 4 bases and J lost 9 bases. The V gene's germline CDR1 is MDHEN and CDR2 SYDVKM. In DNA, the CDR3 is TGTGCCAGCAGTTCCTCCGGGACAGGGGACTGGCCCCAGCATTTT. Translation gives CASSSSGTGDWPQHF.

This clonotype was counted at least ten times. CDR3 sequence reads: CASSIQGSIRNNSPLHF. For the CDR3, the DNA is TGTGCCAGTAGTATACAGGGATCGATTCGCAATAATTCACCCCTCCACTTT. The chain joins TRBV19 to TRBJ1-6, with D perhaps matching TRBD1 (5 bases). CDR3 length: 17 amino acids. Germline CDR1 LNHDA, CDR2 SQIVND (reference sequence). V dropped 2 bases and J dropped 5 bases, with 16 bases sitting between them.

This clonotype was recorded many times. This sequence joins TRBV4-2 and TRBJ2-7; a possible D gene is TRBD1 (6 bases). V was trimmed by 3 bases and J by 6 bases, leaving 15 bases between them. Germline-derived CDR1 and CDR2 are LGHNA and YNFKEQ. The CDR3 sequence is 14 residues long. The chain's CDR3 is CASSQVDRLSEQYF. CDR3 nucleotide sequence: TGTGCCAGCAGCCAGGTCGACAGGCTCTCCGAGCAGTACTTC.

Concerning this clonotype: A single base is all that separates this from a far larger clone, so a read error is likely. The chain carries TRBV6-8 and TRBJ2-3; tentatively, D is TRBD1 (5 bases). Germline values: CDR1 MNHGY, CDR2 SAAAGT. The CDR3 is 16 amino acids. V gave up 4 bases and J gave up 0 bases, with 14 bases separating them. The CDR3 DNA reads TGTGCCAGCAGTTCTCGAACAGGTTCTAGCACAGATACGCAGTATTTT. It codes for CASSSRTGSSTDTQYF.

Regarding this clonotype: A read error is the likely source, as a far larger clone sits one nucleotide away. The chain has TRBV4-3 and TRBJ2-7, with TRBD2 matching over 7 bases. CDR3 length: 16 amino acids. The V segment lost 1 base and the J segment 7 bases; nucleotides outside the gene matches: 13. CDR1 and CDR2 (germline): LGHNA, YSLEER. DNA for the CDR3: TGCGCCAGCAGCCAAGGAATGCGGGAGACCTACAATGAGCAGTACTTC. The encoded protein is CASSQGMRETYNEQYF.

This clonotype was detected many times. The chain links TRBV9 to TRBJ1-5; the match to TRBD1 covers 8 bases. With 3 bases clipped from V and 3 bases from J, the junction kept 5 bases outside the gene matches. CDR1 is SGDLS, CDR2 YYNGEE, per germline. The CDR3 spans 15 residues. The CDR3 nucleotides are TGTGCCAGCAGCGCGGGACAGGCCCCCAATCAGCCCCAGCATTTT. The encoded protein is CASSAGQAPNQPQHF.

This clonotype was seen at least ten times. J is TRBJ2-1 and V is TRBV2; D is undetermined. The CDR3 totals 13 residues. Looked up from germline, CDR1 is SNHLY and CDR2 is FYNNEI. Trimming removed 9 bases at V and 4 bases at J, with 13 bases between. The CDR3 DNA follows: TGTGCCAGTGATCCTGCCTTGTACAATGAGCAGTTCTTC. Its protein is CASDPALYNEQFF.

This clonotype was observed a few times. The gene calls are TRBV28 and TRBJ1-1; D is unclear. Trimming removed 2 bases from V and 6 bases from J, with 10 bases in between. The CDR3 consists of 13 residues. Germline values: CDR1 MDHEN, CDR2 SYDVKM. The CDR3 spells CASSLIGRPEAFF. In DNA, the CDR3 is TGTGCCAGCAGTTTAATAGGACGGCCTGAAGCTTTCTTT.

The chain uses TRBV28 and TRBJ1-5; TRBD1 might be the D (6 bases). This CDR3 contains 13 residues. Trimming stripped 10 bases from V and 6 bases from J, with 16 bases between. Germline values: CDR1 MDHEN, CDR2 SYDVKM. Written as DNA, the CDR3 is TGTGCCATCCTCAGGGGTCTTGGTCAGCCCCAGCATTTT. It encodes CAILRGLGQPQHF.

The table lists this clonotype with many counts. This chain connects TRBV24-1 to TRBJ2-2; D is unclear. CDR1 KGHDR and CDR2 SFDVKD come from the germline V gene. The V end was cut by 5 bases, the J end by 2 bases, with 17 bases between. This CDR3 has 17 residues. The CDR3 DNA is TGTGCCACCAGTGCTCTGTCCGCGGCAGGTAACACCGGGGAGCTGTTTTTT. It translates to CATSALSAAGNTGELFF.

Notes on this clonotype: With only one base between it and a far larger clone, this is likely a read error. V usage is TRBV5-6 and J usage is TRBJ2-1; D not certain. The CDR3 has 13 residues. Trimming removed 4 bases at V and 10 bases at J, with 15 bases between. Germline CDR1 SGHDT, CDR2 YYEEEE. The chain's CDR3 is CASSPHPRHEQFF. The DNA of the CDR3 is TGTGCCAGCAGCCCCCATCCGCGCCACGAGCAGTTCTTC.

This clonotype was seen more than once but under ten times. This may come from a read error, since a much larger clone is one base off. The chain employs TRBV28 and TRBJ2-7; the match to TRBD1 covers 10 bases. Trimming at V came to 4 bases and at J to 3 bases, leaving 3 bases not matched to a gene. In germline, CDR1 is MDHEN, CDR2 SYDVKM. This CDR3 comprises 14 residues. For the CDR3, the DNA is TGTGCCAGCAGTTACGGGACAGGGGACTACGAGCAGTACTTC. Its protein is CASSYGTGDYEQYF.